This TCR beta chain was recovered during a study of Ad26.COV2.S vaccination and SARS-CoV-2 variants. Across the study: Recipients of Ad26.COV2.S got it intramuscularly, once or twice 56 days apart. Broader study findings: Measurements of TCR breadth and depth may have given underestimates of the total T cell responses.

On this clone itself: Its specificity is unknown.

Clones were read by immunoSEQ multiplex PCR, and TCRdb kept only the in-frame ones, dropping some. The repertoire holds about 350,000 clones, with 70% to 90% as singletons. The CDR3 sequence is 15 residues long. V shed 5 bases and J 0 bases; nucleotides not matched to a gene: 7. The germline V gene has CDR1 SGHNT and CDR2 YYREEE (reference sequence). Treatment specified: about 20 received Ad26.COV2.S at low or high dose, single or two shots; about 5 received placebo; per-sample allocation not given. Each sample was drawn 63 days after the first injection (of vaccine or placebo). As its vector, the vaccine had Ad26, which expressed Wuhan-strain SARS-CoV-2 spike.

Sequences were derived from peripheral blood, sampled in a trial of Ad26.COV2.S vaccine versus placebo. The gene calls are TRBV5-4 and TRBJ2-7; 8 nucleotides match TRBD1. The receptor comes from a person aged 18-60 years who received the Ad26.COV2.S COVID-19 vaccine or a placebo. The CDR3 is CASSRGTGTSYEQYF. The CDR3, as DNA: TGTGCCAGCAGTCGGGGGACAGGAACCTCCTACGAGCAGTACTTC.